The entry below describes one TCR beta chain. Its antigen remains unknown. These data are taken from a study of T-cell memory formation after mild COVID-19. Study outcomes and limitations: Researchers could not confirm that second-wave clones peaking on day 37 targeted SARS-CoV-2.

V gave up 7 bases and J gave up 6 bases, with 15 bases separating them. The germline CDR1 and CDR2 sequences are MNHEY and SVGEGT. The CDR3 consists of 13 residues. TCRdb fed the 5' RACE reads into MiXCR, producing one record per CDR3 protein. The repertoire has approximately 210,000 distinct CDR3 sequences, roughly a tenth of them found once; the top ten carry 2.5% to 3.5%. This chain links TRBV6-2 or TRBV6-3 with TRBJ1-1; D not resolved. The clonotype comes from a man between 18 and 35 years old who had mild COVID-19 (a few samples of this study predate the infection). Cell type and time point are not known. Sequenced sample: PBMCs or a T cell subset sorted from them (not recorded which). This CDR3 is CASNMRGRSEAFF. CDR3 DNA sequence: TGTGCCAGCAATATGAGAGGACGTTCTGAAGCTTTCTTT.